This TCR beta chain was recorded in a study of T cell responses to AZD1222 COVID-19 vaccine. Per germline, CDR1 SEHNR and CDR2 FQNEAQ (reference sequence). The CDR3 is 14 residues long. With 2 bases removed from V and 4 bases from J, the gap between germline ends came to 11 bases. Regarding the study as a whole: Clonal diversity was possibly underestimated, and the donors were mostly white British, with more females.

Turning to this clone: No antigen is known for it.

Generated by immunoSEQ multiplex PCR, the TCRdb table keeps only in-frame clones and is missing some. The sample holds 100,000 or so clones, about nine tenths seen once. The receptor comes from an adult in good health. The V call is TRBV7-9, the J call TRBJ1-1, with D tentatively TRBD1 (5 bases). The specimen was peripheral blood, collected on day 0 of AZD1222 vaccination. The CDR3 loop reads CASSLQGTSTEAFF. CDR3 in DNA: TGTGCCAGCAGCTTACAGGGAACTAGCACTGAAGCTTTCTTT.